This T cell receptor beta chain was obtained from a study of OX40 agonist ivuxolimab in advanced cancers. Study background: Three partial responders included one hepatocellular carcinoma patient and two cutaneous melanoma patients.

Only in-frame clones appear in the TCRdb table, and some are missing; sequencing was by immunoSEQ multiplex PCR. The sample lists 63,000 or so clones; roughly 84% were seen once. Germline-derived CDR1 and CDR2 are LGHNA and YSLEER. V lost 1 base, J lost 2 bases, and 16 bases lay in between. This CDR3 is 17 amino acids long. The chain recombines TRBV4-3 with TRBJ2-3; D possibly matches TRBD1 or TRBD2 (7 bases each). The specimen was CD4+ or CD8+ T cells sorted from blood, collected in a trial of the OX40 agonist ivuxolimab. This clonotype was obtained from an adult with an advanced solid tumor such as melanoma, head and neck, liver or kidney cancer. The CDR3, as DNA: TGCGCCAGCAGCCAAGTACCCCAGGGGGGGACCACAGATACGCAGTATTTT. Its protein is CASSQVPQGGTTDTQYF.